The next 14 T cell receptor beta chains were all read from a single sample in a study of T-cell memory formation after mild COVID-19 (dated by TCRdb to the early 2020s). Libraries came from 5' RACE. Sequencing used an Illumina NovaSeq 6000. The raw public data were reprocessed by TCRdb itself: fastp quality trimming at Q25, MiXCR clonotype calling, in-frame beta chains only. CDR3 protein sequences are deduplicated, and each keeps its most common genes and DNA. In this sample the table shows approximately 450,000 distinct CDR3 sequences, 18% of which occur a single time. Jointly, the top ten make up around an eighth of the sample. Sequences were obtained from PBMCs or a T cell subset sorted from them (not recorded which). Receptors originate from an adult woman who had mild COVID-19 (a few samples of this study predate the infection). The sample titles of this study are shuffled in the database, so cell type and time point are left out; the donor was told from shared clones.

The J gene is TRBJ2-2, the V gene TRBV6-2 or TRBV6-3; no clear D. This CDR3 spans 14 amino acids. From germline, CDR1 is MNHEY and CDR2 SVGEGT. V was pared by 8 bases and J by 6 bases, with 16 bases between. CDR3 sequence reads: CASVKDGGPGELFF. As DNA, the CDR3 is TGTGCCAGCGTAAAGGACGGCGGCCCCGGGGAGCTGTTTTTT.

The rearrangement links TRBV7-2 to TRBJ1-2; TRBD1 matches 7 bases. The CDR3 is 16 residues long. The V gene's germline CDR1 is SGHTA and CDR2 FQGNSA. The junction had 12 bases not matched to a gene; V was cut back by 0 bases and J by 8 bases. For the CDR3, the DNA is TGTGCCAGCAGCTTAGCGAGGGACAGTTTACAAGGGGGCTACACCTTC. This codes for CASSLARDSLQGGYTF.

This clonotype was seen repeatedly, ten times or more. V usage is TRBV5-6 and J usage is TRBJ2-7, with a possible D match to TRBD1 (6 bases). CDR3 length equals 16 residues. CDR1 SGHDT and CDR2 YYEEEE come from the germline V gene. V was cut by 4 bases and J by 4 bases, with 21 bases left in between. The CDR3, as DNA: TGTGCCAGCAGCCCGAGCTACAGGGTTCATGTGTACGAGCAGTACTTC. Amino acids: CASSPSYRVHVYEQYF. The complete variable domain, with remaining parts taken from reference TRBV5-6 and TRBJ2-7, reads DAGVTQSPTHLIKTRGQQVTLRCSPKSGHDTVSWYQQALGQGPQFIFQYYEEEERQRGNFPDRFSGHQFPNYSSELNVNALLLGDSALYLCASSPSYRVHVYEQYFGPGTRLTVT.

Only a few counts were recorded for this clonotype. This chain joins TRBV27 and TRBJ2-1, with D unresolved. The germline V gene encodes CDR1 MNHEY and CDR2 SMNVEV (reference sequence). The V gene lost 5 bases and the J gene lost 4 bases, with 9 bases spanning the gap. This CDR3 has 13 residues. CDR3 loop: CASSEHAYNEQFF. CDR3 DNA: TGTGCCAGCAGTGAGCACGCGTACAATGAGCAGTTCTTC.

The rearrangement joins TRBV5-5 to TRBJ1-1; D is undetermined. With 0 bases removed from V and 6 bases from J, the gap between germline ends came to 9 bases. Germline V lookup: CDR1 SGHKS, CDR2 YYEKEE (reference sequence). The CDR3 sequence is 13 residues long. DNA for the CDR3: TGTGCCAGCAGCTTGGTTTCGGTTGCTGAAGCTTTCTTT. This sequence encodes CASSLVSVAEAFF.

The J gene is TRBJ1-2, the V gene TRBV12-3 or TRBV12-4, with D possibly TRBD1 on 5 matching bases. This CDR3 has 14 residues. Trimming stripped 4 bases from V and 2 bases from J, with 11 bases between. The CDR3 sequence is CASSWPGVNYGYTF. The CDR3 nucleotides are TGTGCCAGCAGTTGGCCGGGGGTGAACTATGGCTACACCTTC.

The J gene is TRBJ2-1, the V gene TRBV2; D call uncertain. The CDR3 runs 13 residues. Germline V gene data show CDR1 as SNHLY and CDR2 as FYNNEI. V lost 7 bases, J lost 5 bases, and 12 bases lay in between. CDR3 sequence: CASTKDPNNEQFF. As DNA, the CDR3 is TGTGCCAGCACCAAGGACCCTAACAATGAGCAGTTCTTC.

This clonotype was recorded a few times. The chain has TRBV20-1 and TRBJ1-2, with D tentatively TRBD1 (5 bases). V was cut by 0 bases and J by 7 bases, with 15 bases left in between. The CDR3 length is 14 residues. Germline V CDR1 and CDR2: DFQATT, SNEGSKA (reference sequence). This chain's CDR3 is CSARDPLRALGYTF. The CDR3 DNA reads TGCAGTGCTAGAGATCCTCTCAGGGCTCTTGGCTACACCTTC.

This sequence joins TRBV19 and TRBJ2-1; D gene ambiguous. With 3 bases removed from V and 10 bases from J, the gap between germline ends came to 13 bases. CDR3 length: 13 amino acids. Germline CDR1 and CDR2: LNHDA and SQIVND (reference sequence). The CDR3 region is CASSIFGDVEQFF. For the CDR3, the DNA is TGTGCCAGTAGTATCTTCGGAGACGTGGAGCAGTTCTTC. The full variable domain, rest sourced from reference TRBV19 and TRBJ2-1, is DGGITQSPKYLFRKEGQNVTLSCEQNLNHDAMYWYRQDPGQGLRLIYYSQIVNDFQKGDIAEGYSVSREKKESFPLTVTSAQKNPTAFYLCASSIFGDVEQFFGPGTRLTVL.

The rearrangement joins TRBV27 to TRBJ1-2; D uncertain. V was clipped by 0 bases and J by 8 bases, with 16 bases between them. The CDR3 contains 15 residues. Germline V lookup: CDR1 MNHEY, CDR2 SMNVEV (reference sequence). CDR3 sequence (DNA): TGTGCCAGCAGTTTATCCGGAGGCAGGACCAAGGGCTACACCTTC. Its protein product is CASSLSGGRTKGYTF.

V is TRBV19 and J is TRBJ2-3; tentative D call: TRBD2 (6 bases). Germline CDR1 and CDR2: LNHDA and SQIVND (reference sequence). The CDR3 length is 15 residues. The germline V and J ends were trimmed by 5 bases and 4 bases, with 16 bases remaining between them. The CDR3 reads CASSVPSEGADTQYF. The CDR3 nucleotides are TGTGCCAGTAGTGTCCCTAGCGAGGGCGCAGATACGCAGTATTTT.

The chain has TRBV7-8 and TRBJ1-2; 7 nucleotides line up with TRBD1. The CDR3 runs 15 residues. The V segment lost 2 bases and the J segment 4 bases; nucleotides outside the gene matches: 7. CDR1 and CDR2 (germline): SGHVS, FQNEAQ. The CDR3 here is CASSLRRDSVYGYTF. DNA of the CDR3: TGTGCCAGCAGCTTAAGACGGGACAGCGTCTATGGCTACACCTTC.

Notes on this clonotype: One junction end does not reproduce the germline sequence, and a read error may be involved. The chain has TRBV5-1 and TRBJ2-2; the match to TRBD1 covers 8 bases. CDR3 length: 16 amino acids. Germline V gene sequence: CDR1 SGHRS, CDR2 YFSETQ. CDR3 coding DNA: TGCGCCAGCAGCTTGGGGACAGGGTCGAACACCGGGGAGCTGTATTTT. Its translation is CASSLGTGSNTGELYF. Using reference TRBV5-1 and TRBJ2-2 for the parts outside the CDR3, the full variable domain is KAGVTQTPRYLIKTRGQQVTLSCSPISGHRSVSWYQQTPGQGLQFLFEYFSETQRNKGNFPGRFSGRQFSNSRSEMNVSTLELGDSALYLCASSLGTGSNTGELYFGEGSRLTVL.

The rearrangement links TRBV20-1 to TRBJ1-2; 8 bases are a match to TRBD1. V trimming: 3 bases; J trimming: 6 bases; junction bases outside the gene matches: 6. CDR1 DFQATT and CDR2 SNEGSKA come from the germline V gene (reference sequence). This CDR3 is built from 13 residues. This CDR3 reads CSASQGAWHGYTF. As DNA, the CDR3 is TGCAGTGCTAGTCAGGGGGCTTGGCATGGCTACACCTTC.